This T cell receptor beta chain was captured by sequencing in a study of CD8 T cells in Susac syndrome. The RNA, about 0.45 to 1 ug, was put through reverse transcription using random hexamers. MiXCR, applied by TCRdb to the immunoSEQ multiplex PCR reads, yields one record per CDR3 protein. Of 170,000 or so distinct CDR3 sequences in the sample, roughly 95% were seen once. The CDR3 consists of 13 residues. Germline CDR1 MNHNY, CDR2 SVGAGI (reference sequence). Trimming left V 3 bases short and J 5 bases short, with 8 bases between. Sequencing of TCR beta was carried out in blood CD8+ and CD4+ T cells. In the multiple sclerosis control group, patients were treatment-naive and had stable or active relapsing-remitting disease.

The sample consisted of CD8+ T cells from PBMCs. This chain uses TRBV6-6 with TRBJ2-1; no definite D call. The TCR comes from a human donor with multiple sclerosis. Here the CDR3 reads CASSYRLDNEQFF. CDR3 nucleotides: TGTGCCAGCAGTTATCGCCTCGACAATGAGCAGTTCTTC.